This T cell receptor beta chain was obtained from a study of B cell selection in AIRE deficiency. Sorting defined conventional CD4 T cells as CD4+CD127+. Controls came from healthy donors unrelated to patients. With 7 bases clipped from V and 0 bases from J, the junction kept 8 bases outside the gene matches. The germline gives CDR1 MDHEN, CDR2 SYDVKM. The CDR3 consists of 15 residues. Sequencing was performed with immunoSEQ multiplex PCR; in TCRdb, only in-frame clones are kept and a portion is missing. Of roughly 25,000 clones listed, roughly 95% are singletons. V gene TRBV28 combines with J gene TRBJ2-7, with TRBD1 matching over 8 bases. This receptor was obtained from a human donor in good health. The specimen was CD4+CD127+ conventional T cells sorted from PBMCs. CDR3 sequence: CASTSGDRPSYEQYF. For the CDR3, the DNA is TGTGCCAGCACCTCGGGGGACAGGCCCTCCTACGAGCAGTACTTC.